The 18 T cell receptor beta chains below all came from one sample that was sequenced in a study of molecular identifiers for immune sequencing clone quantification. TCRdb re-derived calls from the PCR reads in MiXCR, one entry per CDR3 protein. Of some 650,000 distinct CDR3 sequences listed, just under 20% are singletons. Sequencing was done on a sample of naive CD8+ T cells from blood, with Jurkat cell RNA spiked in. Sample subset: FACS-sorted CD8+CD4-CCR7+CD45RA+ naive T cells. The source of these receptors is a human donor in good health. Some libraries in this study had Jurkat cell RNA spiked in.

Ten or more counts support this clonotype. The chain is built from TRBV28 and TRBJ1-1, with TRBD1 as a possible D gene (6 bases). Deletions cut 4 bases from V and 4 bases from J, with 13 bases between. The CDR3 totals 14 residues. Looked up from germline, CDR1 is MDHEN and CDR2 is SYDVKM. The CDR3 sequence is CASSSGGLSTEAFF. The CDR3 nucleotides are TGTGCCAGCAGTTCCGGGGGCTTATCCACTGAAGCTTTCTTT.

This clonotype was seen a handful of times. This chain links TRBV5-4 with TRBJ1-2, with 7 bases aligning to TRBD1. The length of the CDR3 is 16 residues. Losses at the gene ends were 3 bases for V and 3 bases for J; bases not matched to a gene: 11. The germline gives CDR1 SGHNT, CDR2 YYREEE (reference sequence). The CDR3 loop is CASSYLDRPTDYGYTF. CDR3 coding DNA: TGTGCCAGCAGCTACCTGGACAGGCCGACTGACTATGGCTACACCTTC.

As for this clonotype: The junction and the germline gene differ at one end; a read error may be behind it. This chain joins TRBV4-1 and TRBJ1-1, with 7 nucleotides matching TRBD1. CDR1 is MGHRA, CDR2 YSYEKL, per germline. The CDR3 covers 15 residues. The CDR3 protein is CASRQMTGQNTEAFF. DNA of the CDR3: TGCGCCAGCCGCCAAATGACAGGGCAGAACACTGAAGCTTTCTTT.

In its sample, this clonotype was seen many times. This chain joins TRBV7-9 and TRBJ2-3, with 8 bases matching TRBD1. Germline assignment: CDR1 SEHNR and CDR2 FQNEAQ (reference sequence). The CDR3 contains 17 residues. J was trimmed by 4 bases and V by 1 base; bases with no gene match: 10. CDR3 in amino acids: CASSLVGRDRGPDTQYF. The DNA for the CDR3 is TGTGCCAGCAGCTTAGTTGGCCGCGACAGGGGACCAGATACGCAGTATTTT.

This clonotype was recorded many times. V gene TRBV6-6 combines with J gene TRBJ2-4, with D perhaps matching TRBD1 (5 bases). Germline CDR1 and CDR2: MNHNY and SVGAGI (reference sequence). The CDR3 runs to 19 residues. V was cut by 2 bases and J by 0 bases, with 20 bases left in between. The CDR3 coding sequence is TGTGCCAGCAGTTACGGTGGGGCGACTGGCAGACTAGCCAAAAACATTCAGTACTTC. Protein sequence: CASSYGGATGRLAKNIQYF.

This clonotype was seen ten or more times. J is TRBJ2-3 and V is TRBV7-9; D might be TRBD2 (6 bases). Germline loops: CDR1 SEHNR, CDR2 FQNEAQ (reference sequence). Trimming took 10 bases from V and 4 from J, leaving 21 bases between them. CDR3 length: 15 amino acids. The CDR3 nucleotides read TGTGCCATCGAAACCTGGGGACGCGGGGCAGATACGCAGTATTTT. This sequence encodes CAIETWGRGADTQYF.

This clonotype was picked up many times. This rearrangement joins TRBV28 to TRBJ2-7; D possibly corresponds to TRBD2 (5 bases). Germline V gene sequence: CDR1 MDHEN, CDR2 SYDVKM. V was cut by 5 bases and J by 7 bases, with 15 bases left in between. The CDR3 extends over 13 amino acids. CDR3 residues: CASSGFGGREQYF. CDR3 in DNA: TGTGCCAGCAGTGGATTTGGAGGTCGGGAGCAGTACTTC.

This clonotype came up many times. The rearrangement joins TRBV27 to TRBJ1-4; D is perhaps TRBD1 (5 bases). Germline-derived CDR1 and CDR2 are MNHEY and SMNVEV (reference sequence). V lost 2 bases to trimming and J lost 5 bases, with 15 bases between them. The CDR3 sequence is 16 residues long. The CDR3 loop reads CASSLIPGPENEKLFF. CDR3 DNA: TGTGCCAGCAGTTTAATACCGGGGCCGGAGAATGAAAAACTGTTTTTT.

This clonotype has a single count. This sequence may be a read error, since a much larger clone differs from it by one base. The gene calls are TRBV27 and TRBJ1-1, with 8 bases lining up with TRBD1. This CDR3 spans 18 amino acids. CDR1 MNHEY and CDR2 SMNVEV come from the germline V gene (reference sequence). CDR3 region: CASSQIPRGRGLNIEAFF. The CDR3 coding sequence is TGTGCCAGCAGTCAAATCCCCCGGGGCAGGGGGCTGAACATTGAAGCTTTCTTT.

This clonotype appeared many times. Here the CDR3 DNA reads TGTGCCAGCACCTTCCTCCGGGGAGGGGATGAAAAACTGTTTTTT. Its translation: CASTFLRGGDEKLFF. The rearrangement uses TRBV28 and TRBJ1-4, with D possibly TRBD1 on 5 matching bases. Germline values: CDR1 MDHEN, CDR2 SYDVKM. Trimming left V 7 bases short and J 6 bases short, with 18 bases between. This CDR3 spans 15 amino acids.

On this clonotype: Germline and junction disagree at one end, which may indicate a read error. This chain links TRBV5-4 with TRBJ2-7; D not resolved. Germline V gene data show CDR1 as SGHNT and CDR2 as YYREEE (reference sequence). The length of the CDR3 is 11 residues. CDR3 protein: CVSSLAGEQYF. CDR3 sequence (DNA): TGTGTCAGCAGCTTGGCCGGGGAGCAGTACTTC.

About this clonotype: A single base separates this from a much larger clone, so it may be a read error. Written as DNA, the CDR3 is TGTGCCAGCAGTCACTCACTAGCGAGCAATGAGCAGTTCTTC. Translation: CASSHSLASNEQFF. The rearrangement links TRBV6-6 to TRBJ2-1, with TRBD2 matching 7 bases. The CDR3 has 14 residues. Germline-derived CDR1 and CDR2 are MNHNY and SVGAGI (reference sequence).

This clonotype was observed many times. The chain has TRBV7-6 and TRBJ1-1, with unresolved D. CDR3 length: 16 residues. CDR1 and CDR2 from the germline V gene are SGHVS and FNYEAQ. Trimming left V 1 base short and J 1 base short, with 13 bases between. In DNA, the CDR3 is TGTGCCAGCAGCTTAGTGCATTTGCCGAAGAACACTGAAGCTTTCTTT. Encoded protein: CASSLVHLPKNTEAFF.

This clonotype came up many times. The chain joins TRBV7-9 to TRBJ2-3, with D maybe TRBD2 (6 bases). The CDR3 totals 15 residues. Looked up from germline, CDR1 is SEHNR and CDR2 is FQNEAQ (reference sequence). Trimming left V 5 bases short and J 3 bases short, with 15 bases between. The CDR3 loop reads CASSGTSFGTDTQYF. The DNA of the CDR3 is TGTGCCAGCAGCGGTACTAGCTTCGGGACAGATACGCAGTATTTT.

This clonotype was picked up many times. The J gene is TRBJ1-5, the V gene TRBV4-1; D is undetermined. Trimming left V 0 bases short and J 0 bases short, with 9 bases between. The CDR3 loop spans 16 amino acids. Germline V CDR1 and CDR2: MGHRA, YSYEKL. CDR3 residues: CASSQEPHYSNQPQHF. For the CDR3, the DNA is TGCGCCAGCAGCCAAGAACCTCATTATAGCAATCAGCCCCAGCATTTT.

This clonotype was recorded many times. The chain combines TRBV7-9 with TRBJ1-2; no clear D. Trimming left V 5 bases short and J 4 bases short, with 17 bases between. Germline V gene sequence: CDR1 SEHNR, CDR2 FQNEAQ (reference sequence). The CDR3 runs to 15 residues. In nucleotides, the CDR3 is TGTGCCAGCAGCGTGGTAGGAGGAGTACGCTATGGCTACACCTTC. Protein sequence: CASSVVGGVRYGYTF.

This clonotype was recorded at least ten times. This chain connects TRBV2 to TRBJ2-3; 8 bases match TRBD1. The germline V gene encodes CDR1 SNHLY and CDR2 FYNNEI. The CDR3 spans 17 residues. J gave up 0 bases and V 6 bases, and 11 bases lay outside the gene matches. The CDR3 DNA is TGTGCCAGCAGAAGAGCGTCAGGGGGCTCTAGCACAGATACGCAGTATTTT. It is translated as CASRRASGGSSTDTQYF.

A few counts support this clonotype. The chain combines TRBV29-1 with TRBJ2-2; D is unclear. CDR3 length: 11 residues. Looked up from germline, CDR1 is SQVTM and CDR2 is ANQGSEA. Deletions cut 5 bases from V and 6 bases from J, with 7 bases between. CDR3 amino acids: CSVSEAGELFF. As DNA, the CDR3 is TGCAGCGTTTCTGAGGCCGGGGAGCTGTTTTTT.